This TCR beta chain was recorded in a study of blood T cell repertoires in COVID-19 (dated by TCRdb to 2018 to 2021). Regarding the study in general: Collaborator samples came from the United States, Italy and Spain and covered acute and convalescent phases of COVID-19. The material from the prospective study consisted of cDNA or gDNA derived from T cells, B-cell-depleted T cells, or PBMCs. The dataset comprised deeply sampled blood TCRbeta repertoires from subjects exposed to, actively infected with, or recovered from COVID-19. The repertoires were made available in a free public database intended to serve as a resource for research on the immune response to SARS-CoV-2. Samples came from the ongoing ImmuneRACE study (first 160 participants) plus 1,254 subjects from 6 global collaborators. The sample metadata nearly always contained a de-identified subject ID, COVID-19 status, age in years and sex. HLA class I and class II types, where available, came from metadata supplied by the sample provider rather than from assay-based typing. Results the study describes overall, beyond this receptor: How much clinical and demographic metadata was included differed by source and by participant, and the metadata was provided uncurated.

Comments on this clone: The specificity of this receptor is unknown. Per-base qualities were not stored, and no clone one base away is much larger.

Including the terminal cysteine and phenylalanine, the CDR3 comprises 15 residues. Here the CDR3 DNA is all that survives: 45 bases in frame from base 1. Relative to germline, V is 5 bases shorter and J is 5 bases shorter, with 16 bases between their ends. Reading the germline V gene (reference sequence) gives CDR1 MNHEY and CDR2 SMNVEV. TCRbeta CDR3 regions were amplified from genomic DNA using the immunoSEQ Assay, a bias-controlled multiplex PCR. The paper's processing steps were these. The number of nucleated cells in each sample was estimated from the amplification of reference gene primers within the assay. To quantify the absolute abundance of each unique TCRbeta CDR3 rearrangement, sequence reads were collapsed and filtered. For each sample, productive Simpson clonality was calculated as the square root of Simpson's diversity index over productive rearrangements. Sourced from immuneACCESS, this table was stored by TCRdb with only in-frame sequences that have V and J called. A share of the clones is absent; for the studies checked, an unresolved V gene accounts for under half, and the remainder has no known explanation. For V, J and clone size, that table is used; D and trimming come from the DNA. The sample contains some 360,000 clones, roughly 86% of them found a single time. The top ten hold around 0.92% of the sample.

Participants in the prospective study were aged about 18 to 90 years, lived in about two dozen United States geographic areas, and enrolled through a virtual design. In the prospective study, cohorts were assigned on the basis of participant-reported clinical history obtained from a screening survey and a study questionnaire. Exposed participants had been in contact with someone with a PCR-confirmed or clinician-diagnosed COVID-19 case within 2 weeks of study entry. Mobile phlebotomists in the prospective study collected whole blood, serum and a nasopharyngeal or oropharyngeal swab from every participant. Over a roughly 2-month period, participants in the prospective study had the option of providing additional blood draws and questionnaires. Before DNA extraction, prospective study blood samples were shipped either frozen or at room temperature.

Material for sequencing was PBMCs or T cells enriched from blood (not recorded which). Recombination joined TRBV27 with TRBJ2-1; a tentative D call is TRBD2 (5 bases match). The receptor was derived from a woman aged 25 to 39 who had been exposed to COVID-19. The CDR3 protein is CASSPSRLANNEQFF. The DNA sequence is as follows: TGTGCCAGCAGTCCGTCTCGGCTAGCAAACAATGAGCAGTTCTTC.